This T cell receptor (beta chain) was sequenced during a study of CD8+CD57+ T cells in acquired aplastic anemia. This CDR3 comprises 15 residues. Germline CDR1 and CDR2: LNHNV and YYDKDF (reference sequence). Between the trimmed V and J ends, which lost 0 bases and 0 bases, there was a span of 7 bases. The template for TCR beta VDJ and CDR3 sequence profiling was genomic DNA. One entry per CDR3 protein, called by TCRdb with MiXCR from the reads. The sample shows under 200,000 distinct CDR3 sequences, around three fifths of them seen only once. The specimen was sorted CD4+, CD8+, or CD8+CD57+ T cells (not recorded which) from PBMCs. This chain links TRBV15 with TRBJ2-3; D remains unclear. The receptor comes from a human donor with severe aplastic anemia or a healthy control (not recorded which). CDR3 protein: CATSRDRVSTDTQYF. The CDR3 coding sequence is TGTGCCACCAGCAGAGATCGGGTTAGCACAGATACGCAGTATTTT.